This T cell receptor beta chain was recovered during a study of blood T cell repertoires in COVID-19. In the study overall: Collection of acute and convalescent COVID-19 samples took place in the United States, Italy and Spain. T cells, B-cell-depleted T cells, or PBMCs provided the cDNA or gDNA that served as material.

Patients at the Seattle site were enrolled during active infection and followed longitudinally. The germline V gene has CDR1 SEHNR and CDR2 FQNEAQ (reference sequence). CDR3 length equals 16 residues. V was cut by 3 bases and J by 5 bases, with 20 bases left in between. As originally analysed: The assay estimated nucleated cells by amplifying reference gene primers. The repertoire was sequenced with immunoSEQ multiplex PCR; TCRdb's copy has only in-frame clones and lacks some. V and J calls and clone size are given by that table; D and trimming were obtained from the DNA. The repertoire holds around 400,000 clones, more than 75% seen once, with 2.3% in the top ten.

The sample consisted of peripheral blood. V is TRBV7-9 and J is TRBJ2-7, with D tentatively TRBD2 (5 bases). This TCR was sampled from a woman aged 60-70 years with COVID-19, enrolled during active disease. The CDR3 loop is CASSFVVYGNSNEQYF. CDR3 bases: TGTGCCAGCAGCTTCGTGGTGTACGGGAATAGTAACGAGCAGTACTTC.